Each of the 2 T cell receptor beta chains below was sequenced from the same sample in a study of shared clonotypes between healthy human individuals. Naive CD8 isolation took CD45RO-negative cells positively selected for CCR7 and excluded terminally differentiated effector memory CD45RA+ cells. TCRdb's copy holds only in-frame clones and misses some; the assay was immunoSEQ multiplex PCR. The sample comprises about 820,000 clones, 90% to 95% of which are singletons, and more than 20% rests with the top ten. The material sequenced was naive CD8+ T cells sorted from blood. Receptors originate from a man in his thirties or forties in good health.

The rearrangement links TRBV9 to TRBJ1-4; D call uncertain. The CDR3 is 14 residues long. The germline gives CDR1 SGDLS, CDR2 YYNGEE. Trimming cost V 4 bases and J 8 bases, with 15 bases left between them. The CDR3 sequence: CASSPGFDEEKLFF. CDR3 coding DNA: TGTGCCAGCAGCCCCGGATTCGATGAAGAAAAACTGTTTTTT.

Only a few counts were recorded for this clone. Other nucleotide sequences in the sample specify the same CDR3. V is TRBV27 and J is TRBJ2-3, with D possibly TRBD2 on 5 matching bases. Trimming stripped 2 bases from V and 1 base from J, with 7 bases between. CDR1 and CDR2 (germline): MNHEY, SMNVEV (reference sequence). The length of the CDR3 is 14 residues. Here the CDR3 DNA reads TGTGCCAGCAGTTTAAACGGGGGCACAGATACGCAGTATTTT. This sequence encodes CASSLNGGTDTQYF.